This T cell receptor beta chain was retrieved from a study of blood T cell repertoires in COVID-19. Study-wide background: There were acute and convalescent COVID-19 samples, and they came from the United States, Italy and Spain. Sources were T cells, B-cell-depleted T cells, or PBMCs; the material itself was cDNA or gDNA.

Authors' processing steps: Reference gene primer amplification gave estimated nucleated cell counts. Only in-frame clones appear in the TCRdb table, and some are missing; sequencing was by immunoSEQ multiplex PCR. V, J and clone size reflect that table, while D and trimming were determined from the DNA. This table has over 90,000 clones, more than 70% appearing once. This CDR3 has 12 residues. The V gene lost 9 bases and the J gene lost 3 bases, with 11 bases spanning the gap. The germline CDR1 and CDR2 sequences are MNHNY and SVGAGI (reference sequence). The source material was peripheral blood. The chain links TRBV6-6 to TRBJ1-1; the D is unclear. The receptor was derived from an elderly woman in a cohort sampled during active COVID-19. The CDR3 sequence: CASQRRDTEAFF. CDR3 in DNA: TGTGCCAGTCAACGCCGGGACACTGAAGCTTTCTTT.